A single sample gave rise to the 10 T cell receptor beta chains below, sequenced in a study of blood T cell repertoires in COVID-19 (dated by TCRdb to about 2020). The library was produced with the immunoSEQ multiplex PCR assay. This immuneACCESS table, as held by TCRdb, lists in-frame sequences with V and J called but not all clones. Of the missing ones, under half trace to an unresolved V gene in checked studies; the others have no known cause. The sample data list some 170,000 clones, and roughly 83% of these were observed just once. The ten biggest clones cover around 10% of the sample. Input material: peripheral blood. The receptor source for this set is a woman aged 80 or over with active or convalescent COVID-19.

The V and J genes are TRBV29-1 and TRBJ2-7; 9 bases are shared with TRBD1. CDR1 and CDR2 from the germline V gene are SQVTM and ANQGSEA. The CDR3 covers 13 residues. V was pared by 1 base and J by 6 bases, with 4 bases of the junction left unmatched. This CDR3 is CSVEAGTGFEQYF. Written as DNA, the CDR3 is TGCAGCGTTGAAGCTGGGACAGGGTTCGAGCAGTACTTC.

The chain is built from TRBV5-1 and TRBJ2-1; the match to TRBD2 covers 8 bases. The CDR3 spans 15 residues. Germline V gene lookup returns CDR1 SGHRS and CDR2 YFSETQ. J gave up 7 bases and V 4 bases, and 10 bases lay outside the gene matches. The CDR3 reads CASSTSGGLGNEQFF. The CDR3 bases are TGCGCCAGCAGCACCAGCGGGGGCCTCGGGAATGAGCAGTTCTTC.

This chain connects TRBV27 to TRBJ2-7; D is undetermined. The V end lost 3 bases, the J end lost 0 bases, and 12 bases lay between the germline ends. CDR1 is MNHEY and CDR2 is SMNVEV in the germline V gene (reference sequence). The CDR3 is 15 amino acids. CDR3 nucleotide sequence: TGTGCCAGCAGTTTTCAGCAGAGGAGCTCCTACGAGCAGTACTTC. It yields the protein CASSFQQRSSYEQYF.

The chain couples TRBV4-3 to TRBJ2-2; D is unresolved. The CDR3 runs 14 residues. V was cut by 5 bases and J by 8 bases, with 15 bases left in between. Germline-derived CDR1 and CDR2 are LGHNA and YSLEER. CDR3 sequence (DNA): TGCGCCAGCAGCGCCGATGTCCCAGTGGGGGAGCTGTTTTTT. Translated, it gives CASSADVPVGELFF.

The genes are TRBV6-6 and TRBJ2-5; 10 bases map to TRBD2. The CDR3 sequence is 17 residues long. The germline V gene has CDR1 MNHNY and CDR2 SVGAGI (reference sequence). Germline trimming cut 5 bases from V and 1 base from J; bases unmatched to any gene: 10. The CDR3 DNA is TGTGCCAGCAGTCAACTCGGGCCTAGCGGGGGCCAAGAGACCCAGTACTTC. Translated: CASSQLGPSGGQETQYF.

The chain uses TRBV14 and TRBJ2-4; D is unclear. This CDR3 contains 14 residues. The germline V gene encodes CDR1 SGHDN and CDR2 FVKESK. V was shortened by 1 base and J by 5 bases, with 9 bases between the two germline ends. CDR3 DNA: TGTGCCAGCAGCCAAGTTGGGCCCCAAAACATTCAGTACTTC. This translates into CASSQVGPQNIQYF.

The J gene is TRBJ2-1, the V gene TRBV19; TRBD1 is a possible D gene (7 bases). The CDR3 totals 17 residues. Germline values: CDR1 LNHDA, CDR2 SQIVND (reference sequence). Trimming removed 3 bases from V and 4 bases from J, with 19 bases in between. The CDR3 DNA follows: TGTGCCAGTAGTATGTACAGGAGGGGACAGAGATACAATGAGCAGTTCTTC. It is translated as CASSMYRRGQRYNEQFF.

The V call is TRBV5-1, the J call TRBJ2-7; 12 positions match TRBD1. CDR3 size: 14 residues. The germline CDR1 and CDR2 sequences are SGHRS and YFSETQ. V lost 2 bases to trimming and J lost 9 bases; unmatched junction nucleotides: 6. CDR3 region: CASSFRDRGHAQYF. The CDR3 DNA sequence: TGCGCCAGCAGCTTTAGGGACAGGGGGCACGCGCAGTACTTC.

This clone occurred once. This chain connects TRBV4-3 to TRBJ2-6; 8 bases map to TRBD1. Germline loops: CDR1 LGHNA, CDR2 YSLEER. The V gene end was trimmed by 3 bases and the J gene end by 2 bases; junction bases not matched to a gene: 3. This CDR3 has 16 amino acids. CDR3 sequence (DNA): TGCGCCAGCAGCCAGCAGACAGGGGCTGGGGCCAACGTCCTGACTTTC. Amino acids: CASSQQTGAGANVLTF.

The chain links TRBV6-5 to TRBJ1-5; D is perhaps TRBD1 (6 bases). V lost 9 bases and J lost 4, with 10 bases in between. Germline loops: CDR1 MNHEY, CDR2 SVGAGI. There are 12 residues in the CDR3. The CDR3 region has the DNA TGTGCCAGTCAGGGGTCGAATCAGCCCCAGCATTTT. Residues: CASQGSNQPQHF.